This T cell receptor (beta chain) was recovered during a study of T cell repertoires in aging, cancer and after chemotherapy. Broader study findings: Untreated cancer patients had significantly lower blood TCR diversity than age-matched healthy donors. Median generation probability rose over the chemotherapy interval in each cancer cohort, suggesting rebound thymic output.

A remark on this clonotype: The target antigen is unknown.

Multiplex touch-down PCR with TRB-A/B primers amplified rearranged V-D-J TRB sequences. TCRdb reprocessed the multiplex PCR reads via MiXCR and lists one record per CDR3 protein. Found here are some 9,500 distinct CDR3 sequences, around a quarter of them singletons; the top ten hold around 2.5%. Peripheral blood genomic DNA, not sorted cells or RNA, was the template. What was sequenced was blood. The source is a human donor in good health.

The CDR3 reads CASSPGQGGEQFF. The CDR3 DNA sequence: TGTGCCAGCAGCCCGGGACAGGGCGGTGAGCAGTTCTTC. This chain joins TRBV28 and TRBJ2-1; 9 nucleotides match TRBD1. Looked up from germline, CDR1 is MDHEN and CDR2 is SYDVKM. This CDR3 region has 13 residues. The ends lost 6 bases at V and 9 bases at J; junction bases unmatched: 6.